The 5 T cell receptor beta chains below all came from one sample that was sequenced in a study of cytomegalovirus exposure and HLA in healthy donors (dated by TCRdb to about 2017). Libraries were made using the immunoSEQ multiplex PCR assay. For the multiplex PCR, a mixture combining 60 forward primers for TCR Vbeta segments and 13 reverse primers for TCR Jbeta segments was used. Entries here come from immuneACCESS through TCRdb and include only in-frame sequences with V and J called. Some clones fail to appear in such tables; in the studies checked, an unresolved V gene covers under half of the shortfall, and the cause of the remainder is unknown. This sample lists 120,000 or so clones; nearly 80% were detected once. 6.3% of the sample comes from the top ten. The sample consisted of PBMCs. These receptors were obtained from a woman aged 40 to 50 in good health and CMV-seronegative.

The genes are TRBV4-2 and TRBJ2-1; 10 bases line up with TRBD2. The CDR3 extends over 15 amino acids. V lost 3 bases to trimming and J lost 7 bases; unmatched junction nucleotides: 6. Germline V gene sequence: CDR1 LGHNA, CDR2 YNFKEQ. As DNA, the CDR3 is TGTGCCAGCAGCCATGGACTAGCGGTGGGGAATGAGCAGTTCTTC. Amino acid sequence: CASSHGLAVGNEQFF.

The rearrangement joins TRBV10-1 to TRBJ2-1; 7 nucleotides align to TRBD1. The trim removed 3 bases at V and 6 bases at J, leaving 5 bases unmatched. In germline, CDR1 is WNHNN, CDR2 SYGVQD (reference sequence). The CDR3 spans 14 residues. This CDR3 reads CASSDRAGGNEQFF. CDR3 bases: TGCGCCAGCAGTGACAGGGCAGGGGGCAATGAGCAGTTCTTC.

As to this clone: The junction departs from the called germline gene at one end, perhaps through a read error. Other DNA sequences in the sample encode the same CDR3. J is TRBJ2-2 and V is TRBV28, with 8 bases fitting TRBD1. The CDR3 runs to 14 residues. CDR1 MDHEN and CDR2 SYDVKM come from the germline V gene. The CDR3 region is CASSRDRNTGELFF. CDR3 bases: TGTGCCAGCAGTCGGGACAGGAACACCGGAGAGCTGTTTTTT.

The table lists this clone with a count of one. This chain connects TRBV7-8 to TRBJ2-5; 9 bases agree with TRBD1. The end of the DNA aligns better with TRBJ2-7, so the J call may be wrong. The germline V gene encodes CDR1 SGHVS and CDR2 FQNEAQ. CDR3 length: 16 amino acids. The CDR3 is CASSLGGTGKLYEQYF. In DNA form, the CDR3 reads TGTGCCAGCAGCTTAGGAGGGACAGGGAAACTCTACGAGCAGTACTTC.

The CDR3 loop reads CASSLAGIAGSSYEQYF. CDR3 nucleotide sequence: TGTGCCAGCAGCTTGGCCGGGATAGCGGGCAGCTCCTACGAGCAGTACTTC. The chain carries TRBV5-4 and TRBJ2-7; 7 bases match TRBD2. V trimming: 0 bases; J trimming: 0 bases; junction bases outside the gene matches: 9. Germline CDR1 is SGHNT and CDR2 is YYREEE (reference sequence). The CDR3 totals 17 residues. Complete variable domain (other parts from reference TRBV5-4 and TRBJ2-7): ETGVTQSPTHLIKTRGQQVTLRCSSQSGHNTVSWYQQALGQGPQFIFQYYREEENGRGNFPPRFSGLQFPNYSSELNVNALELDDSALYLCASSLAGIAGSSYEQYFGPGTRLTVT.